The 30 T cell receptor beta chains presented below share a single source sample, sequenced in a study of memory CD4+ T cells and cytomegalovirus serostatus. Single viable CD3+CD4+CD8-CD45RO+ cells were sorted as the memory CD4+ T cells. Repertoires were generated with immunoSEQ multiplex PCR, while TCRdb's copy carries only in-frame clones and drops some. The sample has around 44,000 clones, roughly 79% seen once; the top ten hold around 0.6%. Sequences were obtained from memory CD4+ T cells from blood. The receptors here all came from an adult in good health and CMV-seronegative.

As regards this clone: The same CDR3 can be traced to other DNA sequences in this sample. The chain combines TRBV11-3 with TRBJ2-1; D call uncertain. CDR1 is SGHNT, CDR2 YENEEA, per germline. The CDR3 has 12 amino acids. V lost 0 bases and J lost 6, with 3 bases in between. The DNA for the CDR3 is TGTGCCAGCAGCTTAGACTCCAATGAGCAGTTCTTC. It is translated as CASSLDSNEQFF.

The J gene is TRBJ2-2, the V gene TRBV20-1; D is possibly TRBD2 (5 bases). CDR1 is DFQATT and CDR2 is SNEGSKA in the germline V gene (reference sequence). Between the trimmed V and J ends, which lost 2 bases and 13 bases, there was a span of 11 bases. The CDR3 is 11 residues long. The CDR3 reads CSARRQEVLFF. CDR3 coding DNA: TGCAGTGCTAGAAGGCAGGAGGTGCTGTTTTTT.

This clone has just one count. The chain recombines TRBV2 with TRBJ2-3, with 11 positions matching TRBD2. The CDR3 runs 15 residues. The J segment lost 4 bases and the V segment lost 6 bases, leaving 6 bases of the junction unmatched. Per germline, CDR1 SNHLY and CDR2 FYNNEI. The CDR3: CASRPTSGDSDTQYF. Written as DNA, the CDR3 is TGTGCCAGCAGGCCGACTAGCGGGGACTCAGATACGCAGTATTTT.

J is TRBJ1-5 and V is TRBV27, with D uncertain. From germline, CDR1 is MNHEY and CDR2 SMNVEV (reference sequence). Trimming pared 2 bases from V and 0 bases from J, leaving 8 bases between. The CDR3 contains 15 residues. The CDR3 DNA is TGTGCCAGCAGTTTAACCAGCTATAGCAATCAGCCCCAGCATTTT. Translation gives CASSLTSYSNQPQHF.

This clone was observed once. The junction departs from the called germline gene at one end, perhaps through a read error. The gene calls are TRBV6-1 and TRBJ2-3; D uncertain. Per germline, CDR1 MNHNS and CDR2 SASEGT. The CDR3 spans 11 residues. Here the CDR3 DNA reads TGTTCCAGCCTCCAGCTAGTTACGCAGTATTTT. Translation gives CSSLQLVTQYF.

This clone was picked up a small number of times. The chain recombines TRBV11-3 with TRBJ2-5; D might be TRBD1 or TRBD2, each matching 5 bases. The CDR3 has 13 amino acids. The V gene's germline CDR1 is SGHNT and CDR2 YENEEA. V was pared by 4 bases and J by 7 bases, with 13 bases between. In DNA, the CDR3 is TGTGCCAGCAGCTGGGGACCCCAGGGGACCCAGTACTTC. This translates into CASSWGPQGTQYF.

The chain has TRBV11-2 and TRBJ2-1; perhaps TRBD1 as D (6 bases). Germline-derived CDR1 and CDR2 are SGHAT and FQNNGV. V was cut by 2 bases and J by 6 bases, with 11 bases left in between. The CDR3 loop spans 14 amino acids. Here the CDR3 reads CASSLFQGTNEQFF. CDR3 DNA: TGTGCCAGCAGCTTATTCCAGGGGACCAATGAGCAGTTCTTC.

V and J are TRBV7-2 and TRBJ1-2; D perhaps matches TRBD1 (6 bases). This CDR3 is 15 amino acids long. Deletions cut 5 bases from V and 7 bases from J, with 20 bases between. Germline lookup yields CDR1 SGHTA and CDR2 FQGNSA. The DNA for the CDR3 is TGTGCCAGCAGCGCCGCGGGGGGGGCTGAGGTTGGCTACACCTTC. Its protein is CASSAAGGAEVGYTF.

CDR3 sequence (DNA): TGTGCCAGCAGCTACAACAATGAGCAGTTCTTC. Encoded protein: CASSYNNEQFF. The chain combines TRBV7-9 with TRBJ2-1; D is undetermined. V was clipped by 4 bases and J by 5 bases, with 3 bases between them. This CDR3 contains 11 residues. Germline assignment: CDR1 SEHNR and CDR2 FQNEAQ (reference sequence).

This clone came up once. This rearrangement joins TRBV28 to TRBJ2-1; D call uncertain. Trimming removed 7 bases from V and 4 bases from J, with 11 bases in between. Per the germline V gene, CDR1 is MDHEN and CDR2 is SYDVKM. This CDR3 comprises 13 residues. The CDR3 region is CASISLVYNEQFF. The CDR3 coding sequence is TGTGCCAGCATAAGCCTCGTTTACAATGAGCAGTTCTTC. The variable domain in full, with the rest retrieved from reference TRBV28 and TRBJ2-1, is DVKVTQSSRYLVKRTGEKVFLECVQDMDHENMFWYRQDPGLGLRLIYFSYDVKMKEKGDIPEGYSVSREKKERFSLILESASTNQTSMYLCASISLVYNEQFFGPGTRLTVL.

The V and J genes are TRBV13 and TRBJ1-1; tentatively, D is TRBD1 (5 bases). CDR3 size: 14 residues. V lost 5 bases, J lost 3 bases, and 13 bases lay in between. CDR1 is PRHDT and CDR2 is FYEKMQ in the germline V gene (reference sequence). The CDR3 nucleotides read TGTGCCAGCAGCCCGTGGCCGGGGGACACTGAAGCTTTCTTT. Protein sequence: CASSPWPGDTEAFF.

The chain employs TRBV4-1 and TRBJ2-3; D call uncertain. Between the trimmed V and J ends, which lost 1 base and 1 base, there was a span of 6 bases. Per germline, CDR1 MGHRA and CDR2 YSYEKL. The CDR3 is 14 residues long. The CDR3 spells CASSQVLGTDTQYF. CDR3 DNA sequence: TGCGCCAGCAGCCAAGTATTGGGCACAGATACGCAGTATTTT.

The V call is TRBV6-6, the J call TRBJ1-3; D gene ambiguous. With 8 bases removed from V and 7 bases from J, the gap between germline ends came to 9 bases. The germline gives CDR1 MNHNY, CDR2 SVGAGI (reference sequence). There are 11 residues in the CDR3. Here the CDR3 reads CASGIVNTIYF. The CDR3 nucleotides read TGTGCCAGCGGGATCGTGAACACCATATATTTT.

The chain employs TRBV18 and TRBJ1-5; D is unresolved. The CDR3 is 14 amino acids. Per germline, CDR1 KGHSH and CDR2 LQKENI. V was pared by 3 bases and J by 0 bases, with 6 bases between. The CDR3: CASSPAVSNQPQHF. CDR3 DNA sequence: TGTGCCAGCTCACCTGCAGTTAGCAATCAGCCCCAGCATTTT.

This chain links TRBV5-8 with TRBJ2-2; 9 bases agree with TRBD2. V was clipped by 2 bases and J by 6 bases; unmatched bases: 8. Germline V gene sequence: CDR1 SGHTS, CDR2 YDEGEE. The CDR3 is 16 residues long. The CDR3 region is CASSFSTSGLAGELFF. Written as DNA, the CDR3 is TGTGCCAGCAGCTTTTCCACTAGCGGGTTGGCCGGGGAGCTGTTTTTT.

Turning to this clone: The CDR3 ends on some other residue instead of the conserved phenylalanine or tryptophan, so this is likely a read error. The limits of the CDR3 on the DNA are not certain, so only TCRdb's listed CDR3 is given. The chain combines TRBV2 with TRBJ2-7; whether TRBD2, the table's D call, matches the DNA was not checked. The CDR3 totals 12 residues, both ends included. CDR1 SNHLY and CDR2 FYNNEI come from the germline V gene. This chain's CDR3 is CASSLLAGGAKL.

The chain couples TRBV28 to TRBJ1-6; TRBD1 aligns across 8 bases. Germline CDR1 MDHEN, CDR2 SYDVKM. V shed 6 bases and J 10 bases; nucleotides not matched to a gene: 8. There are 14 residues in the CDR3. For the CDR3, the DNA is TGTGCCAGCAGGAAGGACAGGGAAAGCTCACCCCTCCACTTT. Translating it yields CASRKDRESSPLHF. The variable domain in full, with the rest retrieved from reference TRBV28 and TRBJ1-6, is DVKVTQSSRYLVKRTGEKVFLECVQDMDHENMFWYRQDPGLGLRLIYFSYDVKMKEKGDIPEGYSVSREKKERFSLILESASTNQTSMYLCASRKDRESSPLHFGNGTRLTVT.

The chain has TRBV5-1 and TRBJ2-2; 7 bases are shared with TRBD2. Germline CDR1 is SGHRS and CDR2 is YFSETQ. Trimming removed 1 base from V and 7 bases from J; junction bases left unmatched: 4. The CDR3 covers 14 residues. The DNA of the CDR3 is TGCGCCAGCAGCTTGATGGGGAGGGACGGGGAGCTGTTTTTT. It codes for CASSLMGRDGELFF. Full variable domain (remainder filled in from reference TRBV5-1 and TRBJ2-2): KAGVTQTPRYLIKTRGQQVTLSCSPISGHRSVSWYQQTPGQGLQFLFEYFSETQRNKGNFPGRFSGRQFSNSRSEMNVSTLELGDSALYLCASSLMGRDGELFFGEGSRLTVL.

The J gene is TRBJ1-3, the V gene TRBV5-1, with no clear D. With 2 bases removed from V and 0 bases from J, the gap between germline ends came to 6 bases. In germline, CDR1 is SGHRS, CDR2 YFSETQ. The CDR3 runs to 14 residues. The CDR3 DNA follows: TGCGCCAGCAGCTTAGGTGGCTCTGGAAACACCATATATTTT. Amino acid sequence: CASSLGGSGNTIYF.

This chain uses TRBV19 with TRBJ1-5, with 8 bases matching TRBD1. The germline V gene encodes CDR1 LNHDA and CDR2 SQIVND (reference sequence). The V segment lost 7 bases and the J segment 4 bases; nucleotides outside the gene matches: 15. The CDR3 has 17 amino acids. The chain's CDR3 is CASKGPGGSVVNQPQHF. The CDR3 DNA sequence: TGTGCCAGTAAGGGGCCAGGGGGCAGCGTCGTGAATCAGCCCCAGCATTTT.

This clone has just a few counts. The V call is TRBV5-1, the J call TRBJ2-3; a weak D match, TRBD1 (5 bases). V lost 5 bases to trimming and J lost 3 bases, with 10 bases between them. The CDR3 length is 13 residues. CDR1 is SGHRS and CDR2 is YFSETQ in the germline V gene. The CDR3 here is CASRDRPTDTQYF. Written as DNA, the CDR3 is TGCGCCAGCAGAGACAGACCTACAGATACGCAGTATTTT.

This clone came up a few times. The chain is built from TRBV6-5 and TRBJ1-1; a possible D gene is TRBD1 (5 bases). The V end was cut by 8 bases, the J end by 2 bases, with 15 bases between. CDR1 is MNHEY and CDR2 is SVGAGI in the germline V gene. The CDR3 runs to 14 residues. The CDR3 reads CASPEGRSNTEAFF. The CDR3 DNA sequence: TGTGCCAGCCCCGAGGGACGGAGCAACACTGAAGCTTTCTTT.

This chain connects TRBV19 to TRBJ2-1; TRBD2 matches 11 bases. The germline gives CDR1 LNHDA, CDR2 SQIVND (reference sequence). Trimming at V came to 10 bases and at J to 9 bases, leaving 17 bases not matched to a gene. The CDR3 has 16 residues. Here the CDR3 DNA reads TGTGCCACCAAACGGACCGGGACTAGCGGCAATAGTGAGCAGTTCTTC. It specifies CATKRTGTSGNSEQFF.

This sequence joins TRBV6-1 and TRBJ2-7, with D possibly matching TRBD2 (6 bases). The germline V and J ends were trimmed by 4 bases and 0 bases, with 13 bases remaining between them. The CDR3 sequence is 15 residues long. Germline CDR1 MNHNS, CDR2 SASEGT. CDR3: CASSGRVGGSYEQYF. The DNA of the CDR3 is TGTGCCAGCAGTGGCCGCGTGGGGGGCTCCTACGAGCAGTACTTC.

V gene TRBV2 combines with J gene TRBJ2-5; D is uncertain. From germline, CDR1 is SNHLY and CDR2 FYNNEI. This CDR3 spans 11 amino acids. V lost 7 bases, J lost 1 base, and 4 bases lay in between. CDR3 sequence reads: CASKAQETQYF. The CDR3 nucleotides are TGTGCCAGCAAGGCCCAAGAGACCCAGTACTTC.

The chain has TRBV5-1 and TRBJ1-2, with D unresolved. V lost 0 bases, J lost 2 bases, and 5 bases lay in between. The CDR3 runs 13 residues. Per germline, CDR1 SGHRS and CDR2 YFSETQ. The CDR3 DNA is TGCGCCAGCAGCTTGGAAGGGAACTATGGCTACACCTTC. This codes for CASSLEGNYGYTF.

The chain employs TRBV5-4 and TRBJ1-2; no firm D call. This CDR3 comprises 14 residues. V was shortened by 2 bases and J by 2 bases, with 10 bases between the two germline ends. Germline V lookup: CDR1 SGHNT, CDR2 YYREEE (reference sequence). CDR3 in amino acids: CASSFSTINYGYTF. CDR3 coding DNA: TGTGCCAGCAGCTTCTCGACGATCAACTATGGCTACACCTTC.

This clone was recorded a few times. This sequence joins TRBV6-5 and TRBJ1-4; possibly TRBD1 for D (5 bases). Trimming stripped 5 bases from V and 3 bases from J, with 10 bases between. Germline assignment: CDR1 MNHEY and CDR2 SVGAGI. The CDR3 totals 14 residues. The CDR3 DNA sequence: TGTGCCAGCAGTCTCCAGGGTGCTAATGAAAAACTGTTTTTT. Its translation: CASSLQGANEKLFF.

V and J are TRBV7-2 and TRBJ2-3; possible D gene TRBD1, 6 bases. Germline V gene sequence: CDR1 SGHTA, CDR2 FQGNSA. V lost 5 bases and J 5 bases, leaving 14 bases between the germline ends. The CDR3 has 14 amino acids. The CDR3 loop is CASSPSQGIDTQYF. DNA for the CDR3: TGTGCCAGCAGCCCATCACAGGGCATAGATACGCAGTATTTT.

The rearrangement links TRBV5-1 to TRBJ2-2; 10 positions agree with TRBD2. CDR1 and CDR2 from the germline V gene are SGHRS and YFSETQ. The CDR3 runs to 15 residues. Trimming removed 5 bases from V and 4 bases from J; junction bases left unmatched: 5. CDR3 nucleotide sequence: TGCGCCAGCAGTGAGCGGGGGGGTACCACCGGGGAGCTGTTTTTT. Its protein is CASSERGGTTGELFF.